The 25 T cell receptor beta chains presented below share a single source sample, sequenced in a study of blood T cells in healthy people across ages. PCR was performed a second time for roughly 7 to 12 cycles using a sample-barcoded 5' primer and a J-beta primer mix. One entry per CDR3 protein results from TCRdb running MiXCR on the 5' RACE reads. The sample holds roughly 680,000 distinct CDR3 sequences, around 45% seen once. The specimen was blood. The receptors derive from a woman aged 55-75 years in good health.

The gene calls are TRBV2 and TRBJ2-7; maybe TRBD1 (7 bases). V lost 8 bases and J lost 3, with 11 bases in between. The CDR3 contains 12 residues. Per the germline V gene, CDR1 is SNHLY and CDR2 is FYNNEI. Here the CDR3 DNA reads TGTGCCAGCGGAGGGGACAGCTACGAGCAGTACTTC. Translating it yields CASGGDSYEQYF. The complete variable domain, with remaining parts taken from reference TRBV2 and TRBJ2-7, reads EPEVTQTPSHQVTQMGQEVILRCVPISNHLYFYWYRQILGQKVEFLVSFYNNEISEKSEIFDDQFSVERPDGSNFTLKIRSTKLEDSAMYFCASGGDSYEQYFGPGTRLTVT.

This clonotype was recorded a few times. The chain links TRBV7-2 to TRBJ1-2, with 7 bases identical to TRBD1. Germline V CDR1 and CDR2: SGHTA, FQGNSA. There are 14 residues in the CDR3. Trimming cost V 3 bases and J 1 base; bases outside gene matches: 2. The CDR3 DNA follows: TGTGCCAGCAGCTTGGGACAGCTTAACTATGGCTACACCTTC. This gives the protein CASSLGQLNYGYTF.

V and J are TRBV28 and TRBJ1-2, with D unclear. Trimming stripped 6 bases from V and 4 bases from J, with 15 bases between. Per the germline V gene, CDR1 is MDHEN and CDR2 is SYDVKM. The CDR3 loop spans 14 amino acids. CDR3: CASSYGLGLYGYTF. DNA of the CDR3: TGTGCCAGCAGCTACGGTCTGGGTCTCTATGGCTACACCTTC.

The rearrangement links TRBV21-1 to TRBJ1-3; the listed D gene, TRBD1, was not tested against the DNA. TRBV21-1 is assigned pseudogene status. There are 15 residues in the CDR3. This CDR3 is CASSPDRGAGNTIYF. For the CDR3, the DNA is TGTGCCAGCAGCCCCGACAGGGGTGCTGGAAACACCATATATTTT.

The chain is built from TRBV20-1 and TRBJ2-3; a possible D gene is TRBD2 (6 bases). Germline assignment: CDR1 DFQATT and CDR2 SNEGSKA (reference sequence). This CDR3 is 13 amino acids long. The CDR3 is CSHPGLDTDTQYF. The CDR3 DNA reads as TGCAGCCATCCGGGACTCGACACAGATACGCAGTATTTT.

V is TRBV28 and J is TRBJ2-7; no clear D gene. The CDR3 contains 15 residues. V dropped 6 bases and J dropped 7 bases, with 22 bases sitting between them. Germline V gene lookup returns CDR1 MDHEN and CDR2 SYDVKM. The DNA of the CDR3 is TGTGCCAGCAGCCTCCCTGAAGCGAGAGCGAGGGAGCAGTACTTC. Residues: CASSLPEARAREQYF.

This clonotype was detected only a few times. The chain combines TRBV27 with TRBJ2-1; 9 bases map to TRBD2. The CDR3 is 15 residues long. The V and J ends lost 6 bases and 4 bases, in that order; junction bases with no gene match: 7. The germline V gene has CDR1 MNHEY and CDR2 SMNVEV (reference sequence). CDR3 DNA sequence: TGTGCCAGCAGCCCCGGGACTAGCATTTACAATGAGCAGTTCTTC. This sequence encodes CASSPGTSIYNEQFF.

The rearrangement joins TRBV7-2 to TRBJ2-2; 10 nucleotides align to TRBD2. The J segment lost 5 bases and the V segment lost 1 base, leaving 7 bases of the junction unmatched. Germline V lookup: CDR1 SGHTA, CDR2 FQGNSA. This CDR3 region has 17 residues. CDR3 nucleotide sequence: TGTGCCAGCAGCTTAGGGAGTAGCGGGAGGACAACCGGGGAGCTGTTTTTT. This translates into CASSLGSSGRTTGELFF.

This clonotype showed up just a few times. The chain uses TRBV4-1 and TRBJ2-7; D not certain. Germline loops: CDR1 MGHRA, CDR2 YSYEKL. The V end was cut by 1 base, the J end by 3 bases, with 13 bases between. The CDR3 is 15 amino acids. The CDR3 nucleotides are TGCGCCAGCAGCCAAGTAGCAGTCCAGTACTACGAGCAGTACTTC. Its translation: CASSQVAVQYYEQYF.

As to this clonotype: The junction does not match germline at one end; this may be a read error. The chain joins TRBV30 to TRBJ2-1, with 8 positions matching TRBD1. The CDR3 spans 13 residues. Germline CDR1 is GTSNPN and CDR2 is SVGIG (reference sequence). The CDR3 region is CAWRGDRYNKQFF. The CDR3 bases are TGTGCCTGGAGAGGGGACAGGTACAATAAGCAGTTCTTC.

The J gene is TRBJ2-5, the V gene TRBV29-1; D not resolved. The CDR3 has 11 amino acids. Germline CDR1 and CDR2: SQVTM and ANQGSEA. V dropped 7 bases and J dropped 3 bases, with 9 bases sitting between them. For the CDR3, the DNA is TGCAGCGGTCTCAGGAAAGAGACCCAGTACTTC. Translation gives CSGLRKETQYF.

This chain connects TRBV14 to TRBJ2-1, with D perhaps matching TRBD2 (6 bases). This CDR3 is 15 amino acids long. The V gene lost 0 bases and the J gene lost 10 bases, with 16 bases spanning the gap. Germline-derived CDR1 and CDR2 are SGHDN and FVKESK. This CDR3 is CASSQEIGRGAEQFF. CDR3 coding DNA: TGTGCCAGCAGCCAAGAAATAGGGCGGGGCGCCGAGCAGTTCTTC.

This clonotype was counted only a few times. This rearrangement joins TRBV7-9 to TRBJ1-5, with D unclear. The ends were cut back, 5 bases at V and 5 bases at J, with 7 bases in the middle. Germline CDR1 and CDR2: SEHNR and FQNEAQ (reference sequence). The CDR3 has 12 amino acids. This CDR3 is CASSQDYQPQHF. The CDR3 DNA sequence: TGTGCCAGCAGCCAAGATTATCAGCCCCAGCATTTT.

The V call is TRBV7-6, the J call TRBJ2-3; possible D gene TRBD2, 5 bases. The CDR3 is 14 residues long. V lost 2 bases to trimming and J lost 4 bases, with 10 bases between them. Germline V lookup: CDR1 SGHVS, CDR2 FNYEAQ. CDR3 loop: CASSLPTRADTQYF. The CDR3, as DNA: TGTGCCAGCAGCTTACCCACTAGGGCAGATACGCAGTATTTT.

This clonotype has only a few counts. This rearrangement joins TRBV3-1 to TRBJ2-7; D may be TRBD1 (6 bases). Per germline, CDR1 LGHDT and CDR2 YNNKEL (reference sequence). With 7 bases removed from V and 3 bases from J, the gap between germline ends came to 13 bases. This CDR3 comprises 13 residues. The CDR3 nucleotides read TGTGCCAGCACCCTAGGACAGAGCTACGAGCAGTACTTC. Its protein product is CASTLGQSYEQYF.

This sequence joins TRBV3-1 and TRBJ1-6, with D perhaps TRBD1 (6 bases). V lost 1 base and J lost 5, with 9 bases in between. This CDR3 is 15 amino acids long. The germline CDR1 and CDR2 sequences are LGHDT and YNNKEL (reference sequence). CDR3 residues: CASSQGTANNSPLHF. The CDR3 DNA is TGTGCCAGCAGCCAAGGGACAGCTAATAATTCACCCCTCCACTTT.

As regards this clonotype: A much larger clone lies one base from this, so it may be a read error. The gene calls are TRBV25-1 and TRBJ2-5; no definite D call. CDR3 length: 14 amino acids. Looked up from germline, CDR1 is MGHDK and CDR2 is SYGVNS. Trimming took off 5 bases at V and 6 bases at J, with 16 bases between the two ends. CDR3 nucleotides: TGTGCCAGCAGTCCCGGAGAGGCAGGACAGACCCAGTACTTC. Translated: CASSPGEAGQTQYF.

This chain links TRBV7-3 with TRBJ2-1; D may be TRBD2 (6 bases). The DNA end is a closer match to TRBJ2-7, so the J assignment may be wrong. The CDR3 extends over 15 amino acids. CDR1 is SGHTA and CDR2 is FQGTGA in the germline V gene. The CDR3 DNA follows: TGTGCCAGCAGCAGGACGGGAGACTCCTACAATGAGCAGTACTTC. Translated, it gives CASSRTGDSYNEQYF.

V usage is TRBV10-3 and J usage is TRBJ1-6, with 9 bases that match TRBD1. Trimming cost V 10 bases and J 7 bases; bases outside gene matches: 8. CDR1 ENHRY and CDR2 SYGVKD come from the germline V gene. CDR3 length equals 14 residues. The CDR3 is CATVGTGGNSPLHF. The DNA for the CDR3 is TGTGCCACCGTAGGAACAGGGGGCAATTCACCCCTCCACTTT.

The sample holds a few counts of this clonotype. The chain is built from TRBV13 and TRBJ2-7; 9 bases are shared with TRBD2. The CDR3 runs to 15 residues. V lost 4 bases, J lost 2 bases, and 6 bases stayed unmatched. Germline values: CDR1 PRHDT, CDR2 FYEKMQ (reference sequence). The CDR3 DNA reads TGTGCCAGCAGCTCCTCCGCTAGCGGGGCCTACGAGCAGTACTTC. This sequence encodes CASSSSASGAYEQYF.

This clonotype was detected a few times. The chain employs TRBV29-1 and TRBJ2-4; the match to TRBD1 covers 7 bases. The end of the DNA fits TRBJ2-7 better, so the J call may be wrong. Germline V gene data show CDR1 as SQVTM and CDR2 as ANQGSEA. The CDR3 sequence is 14 residues long. This CDR3 is CSVEVSWAGGEQYF. CDR3 in DNA: TGCAGCGTTGAAGTTTCTTGGGCAGGGGGCGAGCAGTACTTC.

The chain combines TRBV29-1 with TRBJ2-3; 7 nucleotides agree with TRBD2. Trimming cost V 7 bases and J 2 bases; bases outside gene matches: 9. The CDR3 spans 14 residues. The germline gives CDR1 SQVTM, CDR2 ANQGSEA. CDR3 loop: CSARGGVYTDTQYF. CDR3 nucleotide sequence: TGCAGCGCCCGTGGGGGGGTGTACACAGATACGCAGTATTTT.

The rearrangement links TRBV6-1 to TRBJ2-7, with 8 bases that match TRBD1. V dropped 9 bases and J dropped 2; count of bases not matched to a gene: 6. The germline V gene has CDR1 MNHNS and CDR2 SASEGT. CDR3 length equals 13 residues. The CDR3 sequence is CASGQGRAYEQYF. The CDR3 DNA is TGTGCCAGTGGACAGGGACGTGCCTACGAGCAGTACTTC.

There are a few counts of this clonotype. The V and J genes are TRBV4-2 and TRBJ2-1; 14 nucleotides line up with TRBD2. The CDR3 runs to 17 residues. Germline assignment: CDR1 LGHNA and CDR2 YNFKEQ. Unmatched junction bases numbered 9, after V lost 4 bases and J lost 7 bases. CDR3 region: CASSPGTSGSEANEQFF. The CDR3 DNA reads TGTGCCAGCAGCCCCGGGACTAGCGGGAGCGAGGCAAATGAGCAGTTCTTC.

V and J are TRBV28 and TRBJ2-1; D gene unclear. Germline V gives CDR1 MDHEN, CDR2 SYDVKM. The CDR3 has 11 amino acids. Trimming took off 6 bases at V and 9 bases at J, with 9 bases between the two ends. The DNA of the CDR3 is TGTGCCAGCAGGGCCGGCCGTGAGCAGTTCTTC. Amino acids: CASRAGREQFF.